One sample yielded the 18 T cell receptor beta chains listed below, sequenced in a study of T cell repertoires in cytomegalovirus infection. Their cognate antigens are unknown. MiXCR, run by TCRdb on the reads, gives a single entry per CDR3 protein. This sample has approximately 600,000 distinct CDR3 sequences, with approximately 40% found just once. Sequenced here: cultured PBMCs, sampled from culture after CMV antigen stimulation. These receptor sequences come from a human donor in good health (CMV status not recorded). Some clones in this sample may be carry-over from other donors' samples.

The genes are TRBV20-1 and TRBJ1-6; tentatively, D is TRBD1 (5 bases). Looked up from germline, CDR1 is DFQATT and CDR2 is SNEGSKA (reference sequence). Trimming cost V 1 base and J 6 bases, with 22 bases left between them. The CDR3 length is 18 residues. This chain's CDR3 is CSARGSTPGLGLNSPLHF. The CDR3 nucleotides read TGCAGTGCTAGAGGATCGACCCCGGGTCTGGGGCTTAATTCACCCCTCCACTTT.

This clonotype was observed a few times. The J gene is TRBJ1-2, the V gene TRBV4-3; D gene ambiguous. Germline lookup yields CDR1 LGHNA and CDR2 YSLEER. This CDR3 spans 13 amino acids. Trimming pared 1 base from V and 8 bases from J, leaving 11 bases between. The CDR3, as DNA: TGCGCCAGCAGCCAAGGCGAGGGCAGGGGCTACACCTTC. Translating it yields CASSQGEGRGYTF.

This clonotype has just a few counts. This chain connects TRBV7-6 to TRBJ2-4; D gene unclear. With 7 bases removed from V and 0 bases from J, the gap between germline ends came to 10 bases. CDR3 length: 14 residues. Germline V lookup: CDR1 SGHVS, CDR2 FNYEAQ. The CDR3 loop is CASIPETAKNIQYF. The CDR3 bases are TGTGCCAGCATCCCCGAGACAGCCAAAAACATTCAGTACTTC.

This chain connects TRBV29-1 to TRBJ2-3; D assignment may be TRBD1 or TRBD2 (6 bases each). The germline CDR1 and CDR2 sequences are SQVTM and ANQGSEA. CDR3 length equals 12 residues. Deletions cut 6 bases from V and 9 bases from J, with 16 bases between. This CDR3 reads CSVDTGRWTQYF. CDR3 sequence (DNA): TGCAGCGTGGACACAGGGAGGTGGACGCAGTATTTT.

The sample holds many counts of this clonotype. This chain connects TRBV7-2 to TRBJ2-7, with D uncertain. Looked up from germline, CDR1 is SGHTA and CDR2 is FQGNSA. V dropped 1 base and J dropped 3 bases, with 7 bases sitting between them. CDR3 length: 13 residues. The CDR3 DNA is TGTGCCAGCAGCTTAGGGGTCCTCTACGAGCAGTACTTC. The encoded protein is CASSLGVLYEQYF.

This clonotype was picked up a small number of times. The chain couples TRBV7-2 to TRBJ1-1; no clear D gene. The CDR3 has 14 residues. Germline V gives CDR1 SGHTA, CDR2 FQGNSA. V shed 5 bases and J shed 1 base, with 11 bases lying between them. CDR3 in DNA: TGTGCCAGCAGCGCAACCAACAGGAACACTGAAGCTTTCTTT. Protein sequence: CASSATNRNTEAFF.

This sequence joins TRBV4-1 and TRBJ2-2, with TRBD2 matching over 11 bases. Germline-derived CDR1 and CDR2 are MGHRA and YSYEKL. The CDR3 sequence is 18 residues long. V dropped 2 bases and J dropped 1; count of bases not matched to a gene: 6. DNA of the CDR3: TGCGCCAGCAGCCAACTCCATCTAGCGGGGGGGAACACCGGGGAGCTGTTTTTT. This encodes CASSQLHLAGGNTGELFF.

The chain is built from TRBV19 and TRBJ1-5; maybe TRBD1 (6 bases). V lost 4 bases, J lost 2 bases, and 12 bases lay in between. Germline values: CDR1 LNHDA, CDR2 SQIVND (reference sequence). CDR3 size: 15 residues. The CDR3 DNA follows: TGTGCCAGTAGTACATACAGGGAAGGCAATCAGCCCCAGCATTTT. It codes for CASSTYREGNQPQHF. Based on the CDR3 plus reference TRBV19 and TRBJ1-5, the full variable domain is DGGITQSPKYLFRKEGQNVTLSCEQNLNHDAMYWYRQDPGQGLRLIYYSQIVNDFQKGDIAEGYSVSREKKESFPLTVTSAQKNPTAFYLCASSTYREGNQPQHFGDGTRLSIL.

CDR3 coding DNA: TGTGCCAGCAGCCGTGGACAGGGATCGGGAGGCTACACCTTC. It is translated as CASSRGQGSGGYTF. The chain couples TRBV12-3 or TRBV12-4 to TRBJ1-2; TRBD1 agrees at 8 bases. Losses at the gene ends were 6 bases for V and 8 bases for J; bases not matched to a gene: 11. This CDR3 has 14 residues.

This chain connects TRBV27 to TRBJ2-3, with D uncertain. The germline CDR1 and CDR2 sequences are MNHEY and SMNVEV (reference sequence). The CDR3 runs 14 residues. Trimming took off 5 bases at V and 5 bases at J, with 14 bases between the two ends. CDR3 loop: CASSPGPRGDTQYF. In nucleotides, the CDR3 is TGTGCCAGCAGTCCCGGTCCCCGAGGAGATACGCAGTATTTT.

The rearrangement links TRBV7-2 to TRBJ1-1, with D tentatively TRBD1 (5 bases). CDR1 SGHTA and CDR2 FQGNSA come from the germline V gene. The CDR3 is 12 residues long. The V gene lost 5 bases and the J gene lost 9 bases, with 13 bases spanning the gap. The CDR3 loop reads CASSNPTVKAFF. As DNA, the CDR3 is TGTGCCAGCAGCAACCCGACAGTTAAAGCTTTCTTT. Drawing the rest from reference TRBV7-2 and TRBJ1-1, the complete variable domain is GAGVSQSPSNKVTEKGKDVELRCDPISGHTALYWYRQSLGQGLEFLIYFQGNSAPDKSGLPSDRFSAERTGGSVSTLTIQRTQQEDSAVYLCASSNPTVKAFFGQGTRLTVV.

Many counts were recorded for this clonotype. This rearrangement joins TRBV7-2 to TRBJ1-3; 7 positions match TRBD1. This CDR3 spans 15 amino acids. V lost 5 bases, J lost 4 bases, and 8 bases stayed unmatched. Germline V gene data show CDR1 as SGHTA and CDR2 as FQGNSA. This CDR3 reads CASSRDGGQGNTIYF. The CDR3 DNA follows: TGTGCCAGCAGCCGAGACGGGGGACAGGGAAACACCATATATTTT.

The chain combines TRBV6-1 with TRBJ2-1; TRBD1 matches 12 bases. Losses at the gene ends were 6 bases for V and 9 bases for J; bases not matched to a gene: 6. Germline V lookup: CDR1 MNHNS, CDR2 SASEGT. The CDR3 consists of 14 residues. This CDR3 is CASRTGTGGPEQFF. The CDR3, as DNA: TGTGCCAGCAGAACCGGGACAGGGGGCCCTGAGCAGTTCTTC.

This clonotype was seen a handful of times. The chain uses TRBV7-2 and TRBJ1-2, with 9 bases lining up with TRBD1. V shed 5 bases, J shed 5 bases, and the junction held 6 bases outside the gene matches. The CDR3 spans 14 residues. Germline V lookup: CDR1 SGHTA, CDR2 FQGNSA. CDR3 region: CASSSGQGRYGYTF. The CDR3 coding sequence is TGTGCCAGCAGCAGCGGACAGGGGCGGTATGGCTACACCTTC.

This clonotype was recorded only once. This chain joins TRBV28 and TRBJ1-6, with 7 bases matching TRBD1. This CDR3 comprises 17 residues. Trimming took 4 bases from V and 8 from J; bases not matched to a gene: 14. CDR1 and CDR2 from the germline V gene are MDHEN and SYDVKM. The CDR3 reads CASSWSRRDSYYSPLHF. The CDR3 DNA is TGTGCCAGCAGTTGGAGTCGACGGGACAGTTATTATTCACCCCTCCACTTT.

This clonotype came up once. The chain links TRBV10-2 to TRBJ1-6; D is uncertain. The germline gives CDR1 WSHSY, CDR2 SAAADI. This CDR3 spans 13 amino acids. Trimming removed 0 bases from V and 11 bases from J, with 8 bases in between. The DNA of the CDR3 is TGCGCCAGCAGTGAGTCAACGGTGGCACCCCTCCACTTT. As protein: CASSESTVAPLHF.

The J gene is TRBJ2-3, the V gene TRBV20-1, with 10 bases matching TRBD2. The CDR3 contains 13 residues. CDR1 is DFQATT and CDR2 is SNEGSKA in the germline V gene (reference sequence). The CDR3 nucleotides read TGCAGCGAGACTAGCGGGAGCACAGATACGCAGTATTTT. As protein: CSETSGSTDTQYF.

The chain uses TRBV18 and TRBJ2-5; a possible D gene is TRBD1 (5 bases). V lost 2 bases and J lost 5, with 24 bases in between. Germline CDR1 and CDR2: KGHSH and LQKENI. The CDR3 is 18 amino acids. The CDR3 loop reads CASSPIPLRPGMTETQYF. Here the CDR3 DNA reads TGTGCCAGCTCACCAATCCCATTGCGGCCAGGGATGACGGAGACCCAGTACTTC.